The 8 T cell receptor beta chains listed next were all sequenced from one sample in a study of blood T cells in healthy people across ages. Using a J-beta primer mix together with a sample-barcoded 5' primer, a second PCR was run for roughly 7 to 11 cycles. TCRdb re-called the 5' RACE reads through MiXCR, storing one row per CDR3 protein. The table shows 850,000 to 1,100,000 distinct CDR3 sequences, with under 40% occurring only once. The specimen was blood. The receptor set was obtained from a man aged 18 to 35 in good health.

To note about this clonotype: A junction boundary mismatches the germline segment, possibly from a read error. The chain is built from TRBV2 and TRBJ1-5; D remains unclear. The CDR3 is 14 amino acids. Germline values: CDR1 SNHLY, CDR2 FYNNEI. The CDR3 DNA reads as TGTGCCAGCAGTGAGGGGAATAGTAATCAGCCCCGGCATTTT. Translation gives CASSEGNSNQPRHF. Full variable domain (remainder filled in from reference TRBV2 and TRBJ1-5): EPEVTQTPSHQVTQMGQEVILRCVPISNHLYFYWYRQILGQKVEFLVSFYNNEISEKSEIFDDQFSVERPDGSNFTLKIRSTKLEDSAMYFCASSEGNSNQPRHFGDGTRLSIL.

The gene calls are TRBV28 and TRBJ2-3; no clear D gene. CDR3 length: 15 residues. The germline gives CDR1 MDHEN, CDR2 SYDVKM. Trimming took 8 bases from V and 2 from J, leaving 17 bases between them. The CDR3 spells CASSPWTEITDTQYF. For the CDR3, the DNA is TGTGCCAGCTCCCCGTGGACCGAGATCACAGATACGCAGTATTTT. The full variable domain, completed using reference TRBV28 and TRBJ2-3, is DVKVTQSSRYLVKRTGEKVFLECVQDMDHENMFWYRQDPGLGLRLIYFSYDVKMKEKGDIPEGYSVSREKKERFSLILESASTNQTSMYLCASSPWTEITDTQYFGPGTRLTVL.

Only a few counts were recorded for this clonotype. J is TRBJ2-2 and V is TRBV27; 11 bases map to TRBD1. Trimming took 6 bases from V and 2 from J; bases not matched to a gene: 8. Germline loops: CDR1 MNHEY, CDR2 SMNVEV (reference sequence). The length of the CDR3 is 17 residues. The CDR3 is CASRTGTGGPNTGELFF. The CDR3 DNA reads as TGTGCCAGCAGGACCGGGACAGGGGGTCCTAACACCGGGGAGCTGTTTTTT.

This clonotype was observed many times. V usage is TRBV6-5 and J usage is TRBJ1-2; the D gene is possibly TRBD1 (6 bases). The V end was cut by 5 bases, the J end by 4 bases, with 17 bases between. The CDR3 sequence is 15 residues long. Germline CDR1 is MNHEY and CDR2 is SVGAGI. CDR3 sequence reads: CASSLLRGSGYGYTF. The DNA for the CDR3 is TGTGCCAGCAGTCTCCTCAGGGGCTCCGGCTATGGCTACACCTTC.

The chain links TRBV11-2 to TRBJ1-1, with a tentative D call TRBD1 (6 bases). Germline V lookup: CDR1 SGHAT, CDR2 FQNNGV. The CDR3 spans 14 residues. V lost 5 bases to trimming and J lost 6 bases, with 16 bases between them. This CDR3 is CASSAIRGVAEAFF. The CDR3 DNA follows: TGTGCCAGCAGCGCGATTAGGGGGGTAGCTGAAGCTTTCTTT.

The chain combines TRBV28 with TRBJ2-3; D remains unclear. This CDR3 has 16 residues. Trimming pared 3 bases from V and 5 bases from J, leaving 18 bases between. Germline V gives CDR1 MDHEN, CDR2 SYDVKM. The chain's CDR3 is CASSFLGTQPRDTQYF. CDR3 coding DNA: TGTGCCAGCAGTTTCCTCGGTACCCAGCCCCGAGATACGCAGTATTTT.

The chain combines TRBV7-9 with TRBJ2-6, with D unresolved. Germline loops: CDR1 SEHNR, CDR2 FQNEAQ (reference sequence). Trimming cost V 1 base and J 0 bases, with 13 bases left between them. The CDR3 has 18 residues. CDR3 DNA: TGTGCCAGCAGCTTAGAGCCGGAGATGATCTCTGGGGCCAACGTCCTGACTTTC. It specifies CASSLEPEMISGANVLTF.

This clonotype was seen a handful of times. The CDR3 DNA is TGTGCCAGCAGCCGGACACCAAGCTCCTACAATGAGCAGTTCTTC. This encodes CASSRTPSSYNEQFF. This chain links TRBV14 with TRBJ2-1, with D possibly TRBD1 on 5 matching bases. V was cut by 4 bases and J by 0 bases, with 10 bases left in between. The CDR3 extends over 15 amino acids. Germline V gene sequence: CDR1 SGHDN, CDR2 FVKESK.